Here is one TCR beta chain with its context. Its target is unknown. The read gets to within 3 residues of the CDR3 end, and the germline J gene fills in the rest. This entry belongs to a study of T cell clonality in common variable immunodeficiency. Study-level findings and limits: Common variable immunodeficiency TCR beta sequences reportedly had fewer deletions and N-nucleotide insertions. CVID subjects shared fewer TCRbeta clones than healthy controls did. Repertoire-complication correlations in CVID were limited by patient heterogeneity.

Measured with immunoSEQ multiplex PCR; TCRdb has only the in-frame clones, and not every one. Reported are tens of thousands of clones, none seen only once; the ten largest carry roughly 6%. Reduced serum IgG, IgA and/or IgM plus specific antibody deficiency defined CVID. CVID subjects were neither ill nor on immunomodulatory or immunosuppressive medication at sampling. The CDR3 covers 13 residues. Per the germline V gene, CDR1 is LNHDA and CDR2 is SQIVND (reference sequence). The V and J ends lost 3 bases and 4 bases respectively, with 10 bases between them. The sequenced material came from peripheral blood mononuclear cells. This chain uses TRBV19 with TRBJ2-7; possible D gene TRBD2, 5 bases. This sequence originates from a human donor with common variable immunodeficiency. Incomplete CDR3 DNA: TGTGCCAGTAGTATGAGAGGGCGATACGAG. Protein: CASSMRGRYE. The entire CDR3 sequence reads CASSMRGRYEQYF.